This TCR beta chain comes out of a study of graft-versus-host responses after intestinal transplantation. Whole-study context: The transplants performed in recipients were multivisceral, liver-intestinal, or isolated intestinal. The study gave all recipients anti-thymocyte globulin induction, then tacrolimus and steroids for about 3 years.

The CDR3 runs to 11 residues. Germline assignment: CDR1 MNHEY and CDR2 SVGAGI. Trimming took off 5 bases at V and 9 bases at J, with 8 bases between the two ends. Only in-frame clones appear in the TCRdb table, and some are missing; sequencing was by immunoSEQ multiplex PCR. The table lists roughly 100,000 clones, roughly 93% of them singletons, with around 1% in the top ten. Comments on this clone: No antigen is known for it.

Points from the study as a whole: GvH clones were identified in recipient marrow, with some first appearing in ileum or blood.

The rearrangement uses TRBV6-5 and TRBJ2-1; D is unclear. The TCR was taken from a human donor who received an intestinal transplant. Here the sequenced sample was unstimulated CD8+ T cells sorted from spleen or lymph node cells, taken before intestinal transplant. CDR3 sequence: CASSRWGEQFF. CDR3 nucleotide sequence: TGTGCCAGCAGTCGATGGGGTGAGCAGTTCTTC.